This TCR beta chain was sequenced in a study of T cell therapy after organ transplantation. Study conclusions and caveats: Effects of concurrent antirejection and antiviral medications were not evaluable. In nonresponders, large pretherapy expansions changed minimally after therapy.

Concerning this clone itself: The antigen is not known.

Generated by immunoSEQ multiplex PCR, the TCRdb table keeps only in-frame clones and is missing some. The sample holds 45,000 to 50,000 clones, 85% to 95% seen once. Germline lookup yields CDR1 SEHNR and CDR2 FQNEAQ (reference sequence). The CDR3 runs 15 residues. Trimming took 4 bases from V and 3 from J, leaving 15 bases between them. The rearrangement uses TRBV7-9 and TRBJ1-2; TRBD1 is a possible D gene (5 bases). Sample: CD8+ T cells from blood, taken before autologous CMV-specific T cell therapy. The sequence was collected from a human patient who had received a solid organ transplant and had CMV disease. CDR3 in amino acids: CASSSPFGRDYGYTF. Written as DNA, the CDR3 is TGTGCCAGCAGCTCCCCCTTTGGCAGGGACTATGGCTACACCTTC.